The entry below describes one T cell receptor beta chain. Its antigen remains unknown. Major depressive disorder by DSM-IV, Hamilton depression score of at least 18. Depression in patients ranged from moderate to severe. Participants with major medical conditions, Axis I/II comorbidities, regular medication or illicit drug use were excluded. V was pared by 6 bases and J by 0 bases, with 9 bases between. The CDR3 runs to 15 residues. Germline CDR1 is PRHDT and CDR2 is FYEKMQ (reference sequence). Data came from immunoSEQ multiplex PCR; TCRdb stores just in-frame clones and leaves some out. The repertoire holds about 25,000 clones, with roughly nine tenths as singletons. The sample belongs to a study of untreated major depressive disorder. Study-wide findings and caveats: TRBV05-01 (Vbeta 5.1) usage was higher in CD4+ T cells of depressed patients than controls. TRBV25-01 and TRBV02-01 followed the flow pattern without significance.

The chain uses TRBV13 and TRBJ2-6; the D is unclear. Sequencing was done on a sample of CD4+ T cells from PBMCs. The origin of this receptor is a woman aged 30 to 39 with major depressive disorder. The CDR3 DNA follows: TGTGCCAGCAGAAGACTGATCTCTGGGGCCAACGTCCTGACTTTC. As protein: CASRRLISGANVLTF.